These 23 T cell receptor beta chains came from one sample sequenced in a study of blood T cells in healthy people across ages. A sample-barcoded 5' primer and a J-beta primer mix were used in a second PCR of roughly 7 to 12 cycles. Each CDR3 protein is one row after TCRdb ran MiXCR on the 5' RACE reads. The profile shows about 970,000 distinct CDR3 sequences, roughly 51% of them singletons. Sequencing used blood. Every receptor here comes from a woman in her sixties in good health.

The sample holds a few counts of this clonotype. The chain links TRBV4-2 to TRBJ2-4, with TRBD2 matching over 14 bases. The end of the DNA is better explained by TRBJ2-7, so the J call may be wrong. This CDR3 spans 17 amino acids. CDR1 LGHNA and CDR2 YNFKEQ come from the germline V gene. This chain's CDR3 is CASSQDPGTSGSDEQYF. DNA for the CDR3: TGTGCCAGCAGCCAGGACCCCGGGACTAGCGGGAGCGACGAGCAGTACTTC.

The chain is built from TRBV3-1 and TRBJ2-2; 13 nucleotides line up with TRBD2. V gave up 8 bases and J gave up 6 bases; unmatched junction bases: 12. The CDR3 contains 17 residues. The germline V gene has CDR1 LGHDT and CDR2 YNNKEL (reference sequence). The CDR3 bases are TGTGCCAGCGGAAGGACTAGCGGGAGCAGCGGCGCCGGGGAGCTGTTTTTT. Translated, it gives CASGRTSGSSGAGELFF.

This clonotype has only one observation. This may come from a read error, since a much larger clone is one base off. V is TRBV20-1 and J is TRBJ1-1; 7 positions match TRBD1. The germline gives CDR1 DFQATT, CDR2 SNEGSKA (reference sequence). The CDR3 runs 14 residues. CDR3 protein: CSAPLTGSNTVAFF. The DNA of the CDR3 is TGCAGTGCTCCACTGACAGGGTCAAACACTGTAGCTTTCTTT.

The V call is TRBV20-1, the J call TRBJ1-6, with 7 bases identical to TRBD1. The CDR3 length is 14 residues. V shed 4 bases and J 7 bases; nucleotides not matched to a gene: 7. The germline CDR1 and CDR2 sequences are DFQATT and SNEGSKA (reference sequence). The CDR3 nucleotides read TGCAGTGCTAACCGGGACAGACTAAATTCACCCCTCCACTTT. The encoded protein is CSANRDRLNSPLHF.

This clonotype was counted between two and nine times. The gene calls are TRBV27 and TRBJ2-7; the D call may be TRBD1 or TRBD2 (5 bases each). This CDR3 is 13 amino acids long. V lost 4 bases and J lost 4, with 11 bases in between. Germline CDR1 MNHEY, CDR2 SMNVEV (reference sequence). CDR3 bases: TGTGCCAGCAGTTGGGGACCCTTTTACGAGCAGTACTTC. This gives the protein CASSWGPFYEQYF.

This clonotype was seen more than once but under ten times. The chain carries TRBV4-2 and TRBJ2-1; 8 bases agree with TRBD2. Trimming at V came to 7 bases and at J to 8 bases, leaving 10 bases not matched to a gene. Germline V lookup: CDR1 LGHNA, CDR2 YNFKEQ. The CDR3 consists of 14 residues. DNA of the CDR3: TGTGCCAGCACCTTGGGACTAGTTTCCGATGAGCAGTTCTTC. Amino acids: CASTLGLVSDEQFF.

This clonotype was seen only a few times. J is TRBJ2-1 and V is TRBV7-9; TRBD1 aligns across 9 bases. Germline V CDR1 and CDR2: SEHNR, FQNEAQ (reference sequence). The CDR3 contains 18 residues. The J segment lost 3 bases and the V segment lost 2 bases, leaving 11 bases of the junction unmatched. CDR3 bases: TGTGCCAGCAGCTTAAGGCGGTTTGGGGACAGGGACTACAATGAGCAGTTCTTC. Translation: CASSLRRFGDRDYNEQFF.

The chain joins TRBV3-1 to TRBJ2-5, with 12 bases aligning to TRBD2. The V segment lost 5 bases and the J segment 5 bases; nucleotides outside the gene matches: 9. Germline assignment: CDR1 LGHDT and CDR2 YNNKEL (reference sequence). CDR3 length: 16 residues. CDR3 nucleotides: TGTGCCAGCAGCGCAACTAGCGGGAGGCTGTGGGAGACCCAGTACTTC. This codes for CASSATSGRLWETQYF.

V and J are TRBV3-1 and TRBJ2-5; unclear D gene. The CDR3 extends over 18 amino acids. Trimming pared 1 base from V and 2 bases from J, leaving 20 bases between. CDR1 and CDR2 from the germline V gene are LGHDT and YNNKEL (reference sequence). CDR3 in amino acids: CASSQAKLLSGVQETQYF. CDR3 DNA sequence: TGTGCCAGCAGCCAAGCCAAGTTGTTGTCTGGCGTTCAAGAGACCCAGTACTTC.

Comments on this clonotype: Compared with germline, one end of the junction differs, possibly owing to a read error. The genes are TRBV19 and TRBJ2-7; perhaps TRBD1 as D (6 bases). In germline, CDR1 is LNHDA, CDR2 SQIVND (reference sequence). The CDR3 has 14 residues. CDR3 DNA: TGTACCAGTAGTATGGACAGAGACTCCTACGAGCAGTACTTC. Its translation is CTSSMDRDSYEQYF.

In this sample, this clonotype turned up once. The CDR3 sequence is CASSFQPGATGELFF. DNA for the CDR3: TGTGCCAGCAGTTTTCAACCCGGGGCCACCGGGGAGCTGTTTTTT. The chain combines TRBV28 with TRBJ2-2, with D tentatively TRBD1 or TRBD2 (5 bases each). V lost 3 bases to trimming and J lost 4 bases, with 12 bases between them. Germline CDR1 MDHEN, CDR2 SYDVKM. The CDR3 has 15 residues.

CDR3 loop: CASSIPSGKSYEQYF. The CDR3 DNA reads as TGTGCCAGCTCCATCCCTAGCGGGAAATCCTACGAGCAGTACTTC. V gene TRBV3-1 combines with J gene TRBJ2-7; the match to TRBD2 covers 9 bases. There are 15 residues in the CDR3. With V trimmed by 8 bases and J by 1 base, 9 bases remained unmatched. CDR1 is LGHDT and CDR2 is YNNKEL in the germline V gene (reference sequence).

The rearrangement links TRBV28 to TRBJ2-7; D remains ambiguous. V lost 5 bases and J lost 2, with 7 bases in between. The CDR3 has 12 amino acids. The germline V gene has CDR1 MDHEN and CDR2 SYDVKM. The CDR3 DNA follows: TGTGCCAGCAGTGCGTTCGCCTACGAGCAGTACTTC. Protein sequence: CASSAFAYEQYF. The entire variable domain, with the rest obtained from reference TRBV28 and TRBJ2-7, is as follows: DVKVTQSSRYLVKRTGEKVFLECVQDMDHENMFWYRQDPGLGLRLIYFSYDVKMKEKGDIPEGYSVSREKKERFSLILESASTNQTSMYLCASSAFAYEQYFGPGTRLTVT.

The table lists this clonotype with a few counts. V usage is TRBV5-8 and J usage is TRBJ2-7; 14 bases are a match to TRBD2. CDR3 length: 20 amino acids. Germline CDR1 is SGHTS and CDR2 is YDEGEE. With 9 bases clipped from V and 0 bases from J, the junction kept 20 bases outside the gene matches. DNA for the CDR3: TGTGCCACCACCCAGTGGGGGTCTAGGACTAGCGGGAGGAGCTCCTACGAGCAGTACTTC. It is translated as CATTQWGSRTSGRSSYEQYF. Supplemented by reference TRBV5-8 and TRBJ2-7, the full variable domain reads EAGVTQSPTHLIKTRGQQATLRCSPISGHTSVYWYQQALGLGLQFLLWYDEGEERNRGNFPPRFSGRQFPNYSSELNVNALELEDSALYLCATTQWGSRTSGRSSYEQYFGPGTRLTVT.

In its sample, this clonotype was seen a few times. The chain uses TRBV7-2 and TRBJ2-4, with a possible D match to TRBD1 (6 bases). Germline V gene sequence: CDR1 SGHTA, CDR2 FQGNSA. V was shortened by 2 bases and J by 7 bases, with 18 bases between the two germline ends. The CDR3 is made up of 16 amino acids. CDR3 coding DNA: TGTGCCAGCAGCTTAACACAGGGCCAGCCCTTTAACATTCAGTACTTC. Translated, it gives CASSLTQGQPFNIQYF.

The V gene is TRBV12-3 or TRBV12-4, the J gene TRBJ2-4; 9 bases match TRBD1. The CDR3 covers 13 residues. V gave up 4 bases and J gave up 13 bases; unmatched junction bases: 8. The DNA for the CDR3 is TGTGCCAGCAGTTCAGGGACAGGGCGGGAGCAGTACTTC. It specifies CASSSGTGREQYF.

This clonotype has just a few counts. This rearrangement joins TRBV7-9 to TRBJ2-7; possible D gene TRBD2, 6 bases. The CDR3 sequence is 15 residues long. Germline-derived CDR1 and CDR2 are SEHNR and FQNEAQ (reference sequence). Trimming took 4 bases from V and 3 from J, leaving 16 bases between them. This chain's CDR3 is CASSSLGGTFYEQYF. The CDR3 DNA sequence: TGTGCCAGCAGCTCGCTGGGCGGGACCTTCTACGAGCAGTACTTC.

The chain joins TRBV20-1 to TRBJ2-5; 10 bases are shared with TRBD2. Matching the DNA end better, TRBJ2-7 makes the J call doubtful. The CDR3 runs 17 residues. Per germline, CDR1 DFQATT and CDR2 SNEGSKA (reference sequence). The chain's CDR3 is CSARDLKGLAKAYEQYF. CDR3 coding DNA: TGCAGTGCTAGAGACCTTAAGGGACTAGCGAAAGCCTACGAGCAGTACTTC.

The chain has TRBV7-8 and TRBJ2-1; D not certain. CDR3 length: 18 residues. From germline, CDR1 is SGHVS and CDR2 FQNEAQ. Trimming shortened V by 0 bases and J by 6 bases, and 21 bases separated the two germline ends. The CDR3 spells CASSLASHGASGLNEQFF. The DNA for the CDR3 is TGTGCCAGCAGCTTAGCCTCTCACGGCGCTTCTGGGCTCAATGAGCAGTTCTTC. The whole variable domain, remainder taken from reference TRBV7-8 and TRBJ2-1, is GAGVSQSPRYKVAKRGQDVALRCDPISGHVSLFWYQQALGQGPEFLTYFQNEAQLDKSGLPSDRFFAERPEGSVSTLKIQRTQQEDSAVYLCASSLASHGASGLNEQFFGPGTRLTVL.

This clonotype was seen repeatedly, ten times or more. This chain connects TRBV20-1 to TRBJ2-1; 14 positions agree with TRBD2. Germline V lookup: CDR1 DFQATT, CDR2 SNEGSKA (reference sequence). The junction had 3 bases not matched to a gene; V was cut back by 3 bases and J by 8 bases. The CDR3 runs to 14 residues. The CDR3 region has the DNA TGCAGTGCTAGGGGACTAGCGGGGGCTCATGAGCAGTTCTTC. It is translated as CSARGLAGAHEQFF.

The chain employs TRBV4-1 and TRBJ1-3; 7 positions match TRBD1. Trimming removed 4 bases from V and 1 base from J; junction bases left unmatched: 19. Germline CDR1 is MGHRA and CDR2 is YSYEKL. The CDR3 has 20 amino acids. The CDR3 bases are TGCGCCAGCAGCCCGTCCATATATAGCGACAGGGAATGGTCTGGAAACACCATATATTTT. This gives the protein CASSPSIYSDREWSGNTIYF.

This rearrangement joins TRBV19 to TRBJ2-5; weak D call: TRBD2 (7 bases). This CDR3 spans 14 amino acids. The V gene lost 7 bases and the J gene lost 3 bases, with 15 bases spanning the gap. In germline, CDR1 is LNHDA, CDR2 SQIVND (reference sequence). The CDR3 DNA reads as TGTGCCAGTATGGGGGGGCAGACTAAAGAGACCCAGTACTTC. Its translation is CASMGGQTKETQYF.

This clonotype was picked up a small number of times. This chain links TRBV20-1 with TRBJ2-5, with TRBD2 matching over 7 bases. This CDR3 is 15 amino acids long. Germline V CDR1 and CDR2: DFQATT, SNEGSKA (reference sequence). The V gene end was trimmed by 4 bases and the J gene end by 1 base; junction bases not matched to a gene: 9. The CDR3 loop reads CSAKGLAVLQETQYF. In nucleotides, the CDR3 is TGCAGTGCTAAAGGGCTAGCGGTACTCCAAGAGACCCAGTACTTC.